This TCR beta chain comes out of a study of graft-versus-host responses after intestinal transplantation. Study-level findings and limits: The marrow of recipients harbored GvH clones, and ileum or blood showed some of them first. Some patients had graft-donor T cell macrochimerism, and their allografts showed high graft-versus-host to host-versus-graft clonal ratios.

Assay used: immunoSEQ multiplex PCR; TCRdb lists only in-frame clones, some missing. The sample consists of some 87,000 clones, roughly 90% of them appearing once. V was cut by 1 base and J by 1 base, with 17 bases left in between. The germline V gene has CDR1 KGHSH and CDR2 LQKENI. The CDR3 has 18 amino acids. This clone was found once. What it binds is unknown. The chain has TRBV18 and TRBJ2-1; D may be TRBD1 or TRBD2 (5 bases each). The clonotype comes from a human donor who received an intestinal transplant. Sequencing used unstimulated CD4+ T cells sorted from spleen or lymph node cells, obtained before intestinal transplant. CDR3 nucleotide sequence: TGTGCCAGCTCACCACGGGCAGGGAGTCGACTTTCCTACAATGAGCAGTTCTTC. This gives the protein CASSPRAGSRLSYNEQFF.